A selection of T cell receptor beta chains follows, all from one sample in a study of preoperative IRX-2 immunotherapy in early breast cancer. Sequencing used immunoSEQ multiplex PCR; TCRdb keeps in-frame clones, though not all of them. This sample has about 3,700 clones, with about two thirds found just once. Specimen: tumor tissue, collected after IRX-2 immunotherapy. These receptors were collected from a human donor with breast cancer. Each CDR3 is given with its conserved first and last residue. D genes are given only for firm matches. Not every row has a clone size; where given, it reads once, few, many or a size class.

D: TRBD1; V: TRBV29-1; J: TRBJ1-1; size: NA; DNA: TGCAGCGTTTCGGACAGGCTCAACACTGAAGCTTTCTTT; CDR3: CSVSDRLNTEAFF
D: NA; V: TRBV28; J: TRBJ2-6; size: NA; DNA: TGTGCCAGCAGTTCCGCTGAACCTGGGGCCAACGTCCTGACTTTC; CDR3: CASSSAEPGANVLTF
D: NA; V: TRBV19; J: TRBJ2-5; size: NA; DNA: TGTGCCAGTAGTGGGAGGTCAGGCCTAGCCTCGAAGACCCAGTACTTC; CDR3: CASSGRSGLASKTQYF
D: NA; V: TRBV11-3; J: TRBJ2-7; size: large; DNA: TGTGCCAGCAGCTTAAGGGGGTACTCCTACGAGCAGTACTTC; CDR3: CASSLRGYSYEQYF
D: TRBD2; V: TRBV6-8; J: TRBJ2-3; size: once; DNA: TGTGCCTCCACCCCGGGGGGGGATGGGTCAGATACGCAGTATTTT; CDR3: CASTPGGDGSDTQYF
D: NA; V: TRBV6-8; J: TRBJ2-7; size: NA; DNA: TGTGCCAGCAGTTACGACGCAAACTACGAGCAGTACTTC; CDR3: CASSYDANYEQYF
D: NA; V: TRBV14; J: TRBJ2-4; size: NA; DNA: TGTGCCAGCAGCCAATGGGGCAAAAACATTCAGTACTTC; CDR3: CASSQWGKNIQYF
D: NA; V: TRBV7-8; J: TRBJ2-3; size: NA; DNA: TGTGCCAGCAGCTTAGTTGGCAGGACCACAGATACGCAGTATTTT; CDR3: CASSLVGRTTDTQYF
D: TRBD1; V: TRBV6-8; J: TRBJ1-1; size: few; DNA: TGTGCCAGCAAGCAGGGGGGGATTAGTACTGAAGCTTTCTTT; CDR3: CASKQGGISTEAFF
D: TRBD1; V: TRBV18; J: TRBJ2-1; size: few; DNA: TGTGCCAGCTCACCAGCAGGGGGTAGGGAGCAGTTCTTC; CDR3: CASSPAGGREQFF
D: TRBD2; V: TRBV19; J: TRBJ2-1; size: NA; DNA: TGTGCCAGTAGTGCAGGACTAGCGGGATATGAGCAGTTCTTC; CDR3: CASSAGLAGYEQFF
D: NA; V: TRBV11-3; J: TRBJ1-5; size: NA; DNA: TGTGCCAGCAGCTTTGCGGGGGGCTATAATCAGCCCCAGCATTTT; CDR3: CASSFAGGYNQPQHF
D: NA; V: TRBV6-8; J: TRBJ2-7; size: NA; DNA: TGTGCCAGCAGTTACCTAACGGGCACCTACGAGCAGTACTTC; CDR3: CASSYLTGTYEQYF
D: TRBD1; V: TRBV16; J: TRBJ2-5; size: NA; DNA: TGTGCCAGCAGCCGTTTGACAGGGGAACAGGGCCAGTACTTC; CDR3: CASSRLTGEQGQYF
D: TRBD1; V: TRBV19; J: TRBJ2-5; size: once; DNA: TGTGCCAGTATCAGTGGACAGGGGGGAGAGACCCAGTACTTC; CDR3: CASISGQGGETQYF
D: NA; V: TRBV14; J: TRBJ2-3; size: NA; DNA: TGTGCCAGCAGCCCCTTCAGTGGGGGCACAGATACGCAGTATTTT; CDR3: CASSPFSGGTDTQYF
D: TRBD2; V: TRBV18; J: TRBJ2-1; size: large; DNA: TGTGCCAGCTCTCTACTAGCGGCACAGCAGTTCTTC; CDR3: CASSLLAAQQFF
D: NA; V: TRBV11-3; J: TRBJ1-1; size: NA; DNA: TGTGCCAGCACTTTAACCCCGACAGCCGTGAACACTGAAGCTTTCTTT; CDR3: CASTLTPTAVNTEAFF
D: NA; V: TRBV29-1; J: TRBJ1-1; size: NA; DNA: TGCAGCGTTGAAGTCGGTGCAGGGGCTGCCACTGAAGCTTTCTTT; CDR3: CSVEVGAGAATEAFF
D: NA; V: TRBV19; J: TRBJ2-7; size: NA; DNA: TGTGCCAGTAGTAACCGGAGGACAGTCCCCTCCTACGAGCAGTACTTC; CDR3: CASSNRRTVPSYEQYF
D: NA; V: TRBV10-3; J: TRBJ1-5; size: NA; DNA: TGTGCCATCAGTGAGTTCGGGGGGAGCAATCAGCCCCAGCATTTT; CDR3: CAISEFGGSNQPQHF
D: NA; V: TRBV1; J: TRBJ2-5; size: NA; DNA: TGCGCCAGCAGCCAAGGCAGGGCAGAAGAGACCCAGTACTTC; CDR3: CASSQGRAEETQYF
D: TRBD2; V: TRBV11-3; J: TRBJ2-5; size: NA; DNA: TGTGCCAGCAGCCCCTCTAGCGGGAGTGAGACCCAGTACTTC; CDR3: CASSPSSGSETQYF
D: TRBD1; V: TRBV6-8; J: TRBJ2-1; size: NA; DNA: TGTGCCAGCAGTTACTGGGGCGGGGGACAGGGGGATGAGCAGTTCTTC; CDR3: CASSYWGGGQGDEQFF
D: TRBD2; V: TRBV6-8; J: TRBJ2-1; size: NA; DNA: TGTGCCAGCAGTTACATGGGACTAGCGGGAGATGAGCAGTTCTTC; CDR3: CASSYMGLAGDEQFF
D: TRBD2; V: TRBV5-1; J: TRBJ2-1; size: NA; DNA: TGCGCCAGCAGCCCAGTAGCGGGAGTTGGTAATGAGCAGTTCTTC; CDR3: CASSPVAGVGNEQFF
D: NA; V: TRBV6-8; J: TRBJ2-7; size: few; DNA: TGTGCCAGCAAAGTGACAGGAGCTCAAAGCTACGAGCAGTACTTC; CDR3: CASKVTGAQSYEQYF
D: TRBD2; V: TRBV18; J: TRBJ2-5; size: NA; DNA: TGTGCCAGCTCACCTTCTAGCGGGCGGTCCCAAGAGACCCAGTACTTC; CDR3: CASSPSSGRSQETQYF